This is a list of T cell receptor beta chains from one sample in a study of T-cell reconstitution after alpha-beta-depleted transplantation in children. Using its own MiXCR run on the PCR reads, TCRdb lists one record per CDR3 protein. The sample carries under 250,000 distinct CDR3 sequences, around 7% recorded once. The material was PBMCs, obtained before TCRalphabeta/CD19-depleted stem cell transplant. These TCRs come from a boy aged 2 to 10 with acute lymphoblastic leukemia, due to receive a stem cell transplant. CDR3s include the opening cysteine and the closing phenylalanine or tryptophan.

J,V,CDR3
TRBJ2-3,TRBV5-1,CASSLPSGRDTDTQYF
TRBJ2-7,TRBV7-2,CASSLGLSYEQYF
TRBJ1-4,TRBV28,CASSRGRGYEKLFF
TRBJ2-3,TRBV4-2,CASSRVMDPASDTQYF
TRBJ1-4,TRBV29-1,CSVENTGGSNEKLFF
TRBJ2-1,TRBV7-2,CASSSGTSGASNEQFF
TRBJ2-7,TRBV3-1,CASSRTSGGIYEQYF
TRBJ2-3,TRBV20-1,CSARTGLHTQYF
TRBJ2-7,TRBV15,CATSRDLGSDEQYF
TRBJ1-2,TRBV28,CASSLRQIYGYTF
TRBJ2-3,TRBV7-7,CASSLSQTDTQYF
TRBJ1-2,TRBV5-1,CASSLVADYGYTF
TRBJ2-1,TRBV5-1,CASTDSTGINEQFF
TRBJ2-5,TRBV11-2,CASSYGTGTYQETQYF
TRBJ2-7,TRBV5-1,CASKIQEGSYEQYF
TRBJ2-1,TRBV20-1,CSARGLASDEQFF
TRBJ2-5,TRBV15,CASADRFEETQYF
TRBJ2-3,TRBV7-2,CASSVRLAGLGGDTQYF
TRBJ2-5,TRBV7-2,CASSLSREETQYF
TRBJ2-5,TRBV20-1,CSARGRGALIGTQYF
TRBJ1-4,TRBV29-1,CSVRAAENEKLFF
TRBJ2-5,TRBV7-2,CASSLPKQETQYF
TRBJ2-7,TRBV20-1,CSAGRGVEQYF
TRBJ2-5,TRBV5-5,CASSLVLAYQETQYF
TRBJ2-7,TRBV7-9,CASSKREGGSYEQYF
TRBJ2-2,TRBV7-6,CASSTKLAGNTGELFF
TRBJ2-6,TRBV13,CASSSNNPGANVLTF
TRBJ2-1,TRBV2,CATVGRLGRDEQFF
TRBJ2-3,TRBV29-1,CSVEDGGITDTQYF
TRBJ2-3,TRBV10-3,CATRTTLDTQYF
TRBJ2-1,TRBV7-2,CASSLLAFGNEQFF
TRBJ1-6,TRBV20-1,CSARAGVNNSPLHF
TRBJ2-3,TRBV29-1,CSVDTGTDTQYF
TRBJ2-1,TRBV12-3/TRBV12-4,CASSYGTMNEQFF
TRBJ2-5,TRBV3-1,CASSHRGVKTQYF
TRBJ2-5,TRBV6-2/TRBV6-3,CASSFPYEWETQYF
TRBJ1-5,TRBV20-1,CSASDYRSNQPQHF
TRBJ1-4,TRBV7-2,CASSLRGLNEKLFF
TRBJ1-5,TRBV28,CASSPSGTNQPQHF
TRBJ1-6,TRBV7-2,CASSFSTGYNSPLHF
TRBJ2-1,TRBV7-9,CASSPGERPNEQFF
TRBJ2-7,TRBV20-1,CSARGQAIEQYF
TRBJ1-5,TRBV28,CASSLVTGDSNQPQHF
TRBJ2-3,TRBV7-3,CASSLRLRTDTQYF
TRBJ1-2,TRBV9,CASSVPGTGDHYGYTF
TRBJ1-1,TRBV14,CASSHYLDRRSTEAFF